This TCR beta chain was identified in a study of blood T cell repertoires in COVID-19. About the study: Sites in the United States, Italy and Spain provided acute and convalescent COVID-19 samples.

In the original workflow: It was from reference gene primer amplification that nucleated cell counts were estimated. Assay: immunoSEQ multiplex PCR; the TCRdb copy retains only in-frame clones and omits some. V, J and clone size are taken as reported in that table, and D and trimming were inferred from the DNA itself. The table records around 280,000 clones, about nine tenths of them present only once. The CDR3 runs 15 residues. With V trimmed by 8 bases and J by 2 bases, 13 bases remained unmatched. The germline V gene has CDR1 SGHRS and CDR2 YFSETQ. The sample comprised peripheral blood. V usage is TRBV5-1 and J usage is TRBJ2-7; 7 nucleotides align to TRBD2. This clonotype originated in a woman aged 25 to 45 with COVID-19, enrolled during active disease. Here the CDR3 reads CASNRGGTGTYEQYF. The CDR3 DNA reads as TGCGCCAGTAATCGGGGAGGGACCGGGACCTACGAGCAGTACTTC.